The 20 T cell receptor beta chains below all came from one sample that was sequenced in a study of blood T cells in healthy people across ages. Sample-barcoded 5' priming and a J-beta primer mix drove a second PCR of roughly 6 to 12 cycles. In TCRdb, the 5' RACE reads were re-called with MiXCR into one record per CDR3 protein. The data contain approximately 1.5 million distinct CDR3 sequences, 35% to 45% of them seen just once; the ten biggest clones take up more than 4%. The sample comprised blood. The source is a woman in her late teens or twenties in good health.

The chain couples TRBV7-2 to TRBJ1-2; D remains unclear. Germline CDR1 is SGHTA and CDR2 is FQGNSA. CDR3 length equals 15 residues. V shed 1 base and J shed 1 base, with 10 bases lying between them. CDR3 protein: CASSLEASNNYGYTF. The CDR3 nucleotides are TGTGCCAGCAGCTTAGAGGCCTCCAATAACTATGGCTACACCTTC. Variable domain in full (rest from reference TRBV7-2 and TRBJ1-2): GAGVSQSPSNKVTEKGKDVELRCDPISGHTALYWYRQSLGQGLEFLIYFQGNSAPDKSGLPSDRFSAERTGGSVSTLTIQRTQQEDSAVYLCASSLEASNNYGYTFGSGTRLTVV.

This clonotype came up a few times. CDR3: CASSRTWTQYF. The CDR3 DNA reads as TGTGCCAGCTCCCGCACATGGACCCAGTACTTC. The chain couples TRBV6-2 or TRBV6-3 to TRBJ2-5; D is unresolved. V lost 8 bases and J lost 7, with 11 bases in between. This CDR3 region has 11 residues. Per germline, CDR1 MNHEY and CDR2 SVGEGT.

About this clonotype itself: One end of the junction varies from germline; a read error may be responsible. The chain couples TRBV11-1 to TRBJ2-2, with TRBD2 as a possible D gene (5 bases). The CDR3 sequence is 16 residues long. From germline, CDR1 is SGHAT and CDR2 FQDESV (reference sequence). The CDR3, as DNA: TGTGCCCGCAGCTTAGTGGGTGAGGGGAACACCGGGGAGCTGTTTTTT. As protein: CARSLVGEGNTGELFF.

CDR3 in DNA: TGTGCCAGCAGCACCGGGACTAGCGGAGATACGCAGTATTTT. The encoded protein is CASSTGTSGDTQYF. This chain uses TRBV7-3 with TRBJ2-3, with 11 positions matching TRBD2. The ends lost 5 bases at V and 5 bases at J; junction bases unmatched: 3. Germline V gene data show CDR1 as SGHTA and CDR2 as FQGTGA. The CDR3 sequence is 14 residues long.

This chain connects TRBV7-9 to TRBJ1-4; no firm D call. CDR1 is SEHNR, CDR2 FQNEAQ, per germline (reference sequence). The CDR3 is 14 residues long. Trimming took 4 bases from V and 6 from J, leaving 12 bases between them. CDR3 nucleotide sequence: TGTGCCAGCAGCTCGGACCTCCCGTATGAAAAACTGTTTTTT. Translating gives CASSSDLPYEKLFF.

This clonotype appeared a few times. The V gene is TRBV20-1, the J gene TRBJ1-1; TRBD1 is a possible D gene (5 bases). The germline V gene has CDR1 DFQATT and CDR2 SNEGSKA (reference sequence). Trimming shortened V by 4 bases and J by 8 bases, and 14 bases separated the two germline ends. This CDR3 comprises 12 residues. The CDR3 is CSAKADMWEAFF. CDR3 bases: TGCAGTGCTAAAGCGGACATGTGGGAAGCTTTCTTT.

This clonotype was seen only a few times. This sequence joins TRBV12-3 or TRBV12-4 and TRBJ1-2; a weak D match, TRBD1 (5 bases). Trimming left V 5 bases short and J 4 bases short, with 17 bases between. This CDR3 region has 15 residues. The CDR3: CASSTRSTVGYGYTF. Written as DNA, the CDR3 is TGTGCCAGCAGTACCCGCTCGACAGTAGGCTATGGCTACACCTTC.

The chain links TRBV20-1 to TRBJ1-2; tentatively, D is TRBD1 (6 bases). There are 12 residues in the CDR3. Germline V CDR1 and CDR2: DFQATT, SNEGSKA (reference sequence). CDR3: CSGEGSTYGYTF. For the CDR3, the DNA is TGCTCAGGGGAGGGCAGTACTTATGGCTACACCTTC.

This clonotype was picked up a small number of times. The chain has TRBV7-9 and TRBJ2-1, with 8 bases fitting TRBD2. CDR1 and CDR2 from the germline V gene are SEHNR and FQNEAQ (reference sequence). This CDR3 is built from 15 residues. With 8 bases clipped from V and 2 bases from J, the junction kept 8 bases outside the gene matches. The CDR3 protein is CASGSGTRAYNEQFF. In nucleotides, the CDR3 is TGTGCCAGCGGCTCCGGGACTAGGGCCTACAATGAGCAGTTCTTC. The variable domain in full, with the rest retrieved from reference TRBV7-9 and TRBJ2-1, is DTGVSQNPRHKITKRGQNVTFRCDPISEHNRLYWYRQTLGQGPEFLTYFQNEAQLEKSRLLSDRFSAERPKGSFSTLEIQRTEQGDSAMYLCASGSGTRAYNEQFFGPGTRLTVL.

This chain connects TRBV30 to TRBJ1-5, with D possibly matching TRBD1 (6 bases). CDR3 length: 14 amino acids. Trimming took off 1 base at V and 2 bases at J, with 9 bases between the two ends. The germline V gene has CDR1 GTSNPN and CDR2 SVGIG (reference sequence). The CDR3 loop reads CAWSAGVGNQPQHF. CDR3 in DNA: TGTGCCTGGAGTGCAGGGGTTGGCAATCAGCCCCAGCATTTT.

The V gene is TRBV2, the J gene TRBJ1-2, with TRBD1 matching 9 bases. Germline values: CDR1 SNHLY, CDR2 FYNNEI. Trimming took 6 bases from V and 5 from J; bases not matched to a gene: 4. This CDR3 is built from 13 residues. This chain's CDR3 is CASRSGQGYGYTF. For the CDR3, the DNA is TGTGCCAGCAGGTCGGGACAGGGATATGGCTACACCTTC.

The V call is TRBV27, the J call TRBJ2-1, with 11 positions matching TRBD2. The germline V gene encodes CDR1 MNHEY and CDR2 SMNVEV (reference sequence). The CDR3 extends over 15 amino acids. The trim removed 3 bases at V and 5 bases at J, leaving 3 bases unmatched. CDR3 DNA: TGTGCCAGCAGTTTCGGGACTAGCGGACACAATGAGCAGTTCTTC. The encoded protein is CASSFGTSGHNEQFF.

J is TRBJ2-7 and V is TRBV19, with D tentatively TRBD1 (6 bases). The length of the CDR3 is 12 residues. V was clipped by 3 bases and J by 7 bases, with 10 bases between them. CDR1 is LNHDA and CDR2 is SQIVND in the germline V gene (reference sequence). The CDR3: CASSISGTEQYF. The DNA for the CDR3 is TGTGCCAGTAGTATCTCGGGGACAGAGCAGTACTTC.

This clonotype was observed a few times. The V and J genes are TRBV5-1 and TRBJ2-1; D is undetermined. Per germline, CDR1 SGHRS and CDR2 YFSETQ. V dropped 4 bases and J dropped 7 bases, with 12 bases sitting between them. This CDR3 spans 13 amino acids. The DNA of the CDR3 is TGCGCCAGCAGCGTCTATGACCGAAATGAGCAGTTCTTC. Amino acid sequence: CASSVYDRNEQFF.

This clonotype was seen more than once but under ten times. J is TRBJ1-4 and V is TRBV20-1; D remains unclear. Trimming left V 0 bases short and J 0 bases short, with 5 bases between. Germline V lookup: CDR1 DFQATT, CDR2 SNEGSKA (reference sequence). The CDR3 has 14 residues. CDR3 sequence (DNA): TGCAGTGCTAGAGATGGTCCAACTAATGAAAAACTGTTTTTT. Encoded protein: CSARDGPTNEKLFF.

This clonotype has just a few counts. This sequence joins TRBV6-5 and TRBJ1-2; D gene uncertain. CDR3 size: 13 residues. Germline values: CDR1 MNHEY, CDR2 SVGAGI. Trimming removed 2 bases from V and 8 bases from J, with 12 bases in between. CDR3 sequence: CASSYKNQRGYTF. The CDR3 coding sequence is TGTGCCAGCAGTTACAAGAATCAGAGGGGCTACACCTTC.

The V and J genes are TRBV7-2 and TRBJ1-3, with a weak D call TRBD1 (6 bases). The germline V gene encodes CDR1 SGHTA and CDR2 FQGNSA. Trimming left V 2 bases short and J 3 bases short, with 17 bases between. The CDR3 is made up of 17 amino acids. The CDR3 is CASSLNFLGAIGNTIYF. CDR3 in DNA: TGTGCCAGCAGCTTAAATTTTCTGGGGGCAATTGGAAACACCATATATTTT.

This CDR3 reads CASSPARTVRQPQHF. In DNA form, the CDR3 reads TGTGCCAGCAGCCCGGCACGGACAGTTAGGCAGCCCCAGCATTTT. This sequence joins TRBV6-6 and TRBJ1-5; D perhaps matches TRBD1 (6 bases). Looked up from germline, CDR1 is MNHNY and CDR2 is SVGAGI (reference sequence). Between the trimmed V and J ends, which lost 6 bases and 7 bases, there was a span of 19 bases. This CDR3 has 15 residues.

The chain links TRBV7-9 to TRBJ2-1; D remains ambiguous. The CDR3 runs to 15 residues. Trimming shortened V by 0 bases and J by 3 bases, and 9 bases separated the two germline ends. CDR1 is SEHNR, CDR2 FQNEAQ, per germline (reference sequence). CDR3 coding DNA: TGTGCCAGCAGCTTAGCGGAGTTGAACTACAATGAGCAGTTCTTC. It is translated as CASSLAELNYNEQFF. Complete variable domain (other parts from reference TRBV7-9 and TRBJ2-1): DTGVSQNPRHKITKRGQNVTFRCDPISEHNRLYWYRQTLGQGPEFLTYFQNEAQLEKSRLLSDRFSAERPKGSFSTLEIQRTEQGDSAMYLCASSLAELNYNEQFFGPGTRLTVL.

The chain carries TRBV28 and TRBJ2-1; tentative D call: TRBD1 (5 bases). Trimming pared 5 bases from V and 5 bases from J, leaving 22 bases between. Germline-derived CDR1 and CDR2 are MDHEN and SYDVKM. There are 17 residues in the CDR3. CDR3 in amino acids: CASSLRLDRTKNNEQFF. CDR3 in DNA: TGTGCCAGCAGTCTGCGTCTTGACAGAACCAAAAACAATGAGCAGTTCTTC.